This T cell receptor beta chain was captured by sequencing in a study of T-cell memory formation after mild COVID-19. In the study overall: The two donors had largely donor-specific TCR clusters.

TCRdb re-called the 5' RACE reads with MiXCR, one entry per CDR3 protein. The repertoire includes 300,000 to 400,000 distinct CDR3 sequences, approximately 29% of them detected once, and about 13% sits in the top ten. This CDR3 contains 14 residues. The junction had 0 bases not matched to a gene; V was cut back by 3 bases and J by 3 bases. CDR1 is SGDLS, CDR2 YYNGEE, per germline. This receptor was obtained from an adult woman who had mild COVID-19 (a few samples of this study predate the infection). Cell type and time point are not known. Sequencing was carried out using PBMCs or a T cell subset sorted from them (not recorded which). The V and J genes are TRBV9 and TRBJ1-5; TRBD1 aligns across 10 bases. CDR3 coding DNA: TGTGCCAGCAGCGGACAGGGGGCCAATCAGCCCCAGCATTTT. It codes for CASSGQGANQPQHF.